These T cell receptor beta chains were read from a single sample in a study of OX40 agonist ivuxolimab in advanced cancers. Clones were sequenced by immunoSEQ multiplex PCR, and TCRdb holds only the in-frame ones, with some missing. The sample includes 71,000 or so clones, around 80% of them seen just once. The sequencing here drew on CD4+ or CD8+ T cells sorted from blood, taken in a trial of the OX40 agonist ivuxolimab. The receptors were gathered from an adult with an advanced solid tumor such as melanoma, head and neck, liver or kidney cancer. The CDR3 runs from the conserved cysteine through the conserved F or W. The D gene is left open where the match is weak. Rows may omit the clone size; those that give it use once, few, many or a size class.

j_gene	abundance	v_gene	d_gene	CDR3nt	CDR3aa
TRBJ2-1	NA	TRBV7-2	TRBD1	TGTGCCAGCAACGGTCGACAGGGGGCGGGCAATGAGCAGTTCTTC	CASNGRQGAGNEQFF
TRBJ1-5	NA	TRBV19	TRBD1	TGTGCCAGTAGCCCAAGACAGGGGGAATATCAGCCCCAGCATTTT	CASSPRQGEYQPQHF
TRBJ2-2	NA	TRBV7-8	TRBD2	TGTGCCAGCAGCTTAGTGGGACTAGCCACCGGGGAGCTGTTTTTT	CASSLVGLATGELFF
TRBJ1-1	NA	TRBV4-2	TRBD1	TGTGCCAGCAGCCTACAGGGGGCGGCCACAATTGTGGGGAGAAACACTGAAGCTTTCTTT	CASSLQGAATIVGRNTEAFF
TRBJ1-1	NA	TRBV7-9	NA	TGTGCCAGCAGCTTATACGGAGGGGTTGGCACTGAAGCTTTCTTT	CASSLYGGVGTEAFF
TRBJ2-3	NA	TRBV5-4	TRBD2	TGTGCCAGCAGTACCTCCGGGACTAGGACAGATACGCAGTATTTT	CASSTSGTRTDTQYF
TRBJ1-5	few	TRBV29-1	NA	TGCAGCGTTGCGGAGGCGGGTCAGCCCCAGCATTTT	CSVAEAGQPQHF
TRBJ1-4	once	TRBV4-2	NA	TGTGCCAGCAGCCCCTTCAGAGACAATAATGAAAAACTGTTTTTT	CASSPFRDNNEKLFF
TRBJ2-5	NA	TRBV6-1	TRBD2	TGTGCCAGCAGTGGCGGGACTAGCGGGATCGTGCCATACGAGACCCAGTACTTC	CASSGGTSGIVPYETQYF
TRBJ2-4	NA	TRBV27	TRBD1	TGTGCCAGCATTGGGACAGGGCTAGCCAAAAACATTCAGTACTTC	CASIGTGLAKNIQYF
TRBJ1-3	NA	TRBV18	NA	TGTGCCAGCTCCCCGACAGATTCTGGAAACACCATATATTTT	CASSPTDSGNTIYF
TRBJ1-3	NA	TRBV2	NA	TGTGCCAGCAGACGAAACGGGGGGCTATATACGGAAAACACCATATATTTT	CASRRNGGLYTENTIYF
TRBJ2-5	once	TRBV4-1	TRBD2	TGCGCCAGCAGTAGCGGGGGGATCGAAGAGACCCAGTACTTC	CASSSGGIEETQYF
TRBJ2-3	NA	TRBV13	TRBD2	TGTGCCAGCAGCTTAGCCCCCGGGACTAGCGGGAGAGGAGATACGCAGTATTTT	CASSLAPGTSGRGDTQYF
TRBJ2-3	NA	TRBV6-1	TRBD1	TGTGCCAGCAGTGTGGACAGGTCGACAGATACGCAGTATTTT	CASSVDRSTDTQYF
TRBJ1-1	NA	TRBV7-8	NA	TGTGCCAGCAGCTTAGCTGGGGCTACAGGGTTCACTGAAGCTTTCTTT	CASSLAGATGFTEAFF
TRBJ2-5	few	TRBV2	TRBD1	TGTGCCAGCAGCCCGGGACAGGGGGCTTGGGAGACCCAGTACTTC	CASSPGQGAWETQYF
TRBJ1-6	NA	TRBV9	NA	TGTGCCAGCAGCGTAAGGACCTATAATTCACCCCTCCACTTT	CASSVRTYNSPLHF
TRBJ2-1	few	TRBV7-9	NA	TGTGCCGGCGACAGATACAATGAGCAGTTCTTC	CAGDRYNEQFF
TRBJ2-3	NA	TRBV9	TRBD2	TGTGCCAGCAGCGTAGAAGCGGGGGGCGATACGCAGTATTTT	CASSVEAGGDTQYF
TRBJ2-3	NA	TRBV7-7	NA	TGTGCTAGCACCAGACTAGTTGGGGCGACAGATACGCAGTATTTT	CASTRLVGATDTQYF
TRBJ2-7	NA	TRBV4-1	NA	TGCGCCAGCAGCCAAGAGGGAAGAGTTTCCTACGAGCAGTACTTC	CASSQEGRVSYEQYF
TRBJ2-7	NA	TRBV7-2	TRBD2	TGTGCCAGCAGCCGGGACGCGGGGGTTAGGGAGCAGTACTTC	CASSRDAGVREQYF
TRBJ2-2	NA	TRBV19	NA	TGTGCCAGTAGTATAGGGGGTTACGTCACCGGGGAGCTGTTTTTT	CASSIGGYVTGELFF
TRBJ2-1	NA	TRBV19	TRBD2	TGTGCCAGTAGTAAGAGCGGGGGGGAGTACAATGAGCAGTTCTTC	CASSKSGGEYNEQFF
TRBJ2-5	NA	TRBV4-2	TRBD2	TGTGCCAGCAGCCTGGGACTAGCGGGGGCCACCTCCCAAGAGACCCAGTACTTC	CASSLGLAGATSQETQYF
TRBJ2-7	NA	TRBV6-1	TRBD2	TGTGCCAGCAGTGAAGGGACTAGCGGGAGCTACGAGCAGTACTTC	CASSEGTSGSYEQYF
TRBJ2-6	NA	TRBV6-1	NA	TGTGCCAGCAGTGAAGACGAGGACGGGGCCAACGTCCTGACTTTC	CASSEDEDGANVLTF
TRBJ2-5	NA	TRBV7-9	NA	TGTGCCAGCAGCTCTATGGGGGAGACCCAGTACTTC	CASSSMGETQYF
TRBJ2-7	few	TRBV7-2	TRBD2	TGTGCCAGCAGCTTTCGTCCTCAGCGGGAGTCACCCTACGAGCAGTACTTC	CASSFRPQRESPYEQYF
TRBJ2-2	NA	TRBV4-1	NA	TGCGCCAGCAGCCAACAACCAGGGCCGGACACCGGGGAGCTGTTTTTT	CASSQQPGPDTGELFF
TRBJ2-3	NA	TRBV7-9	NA	TGTGCCAGCAGCTTAGGCCCAGATACGCAGTATTTT	CASSLGPDTQYF
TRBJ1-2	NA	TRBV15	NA	TGTGCCACCAGCAGCCGGGCAGCCCATGGCTACACCTTC	CATSSRAAHGYTF
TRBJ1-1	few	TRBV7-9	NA	TGTGCCAGCAGCTTAGATCTGGGGGGGATTGAAGCTTTCTTT	CASSLDLGGIEAFF
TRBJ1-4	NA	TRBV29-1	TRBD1	TGCAGCGTTGTAACAGGGGGATTTAATGAAAAACTGTTTTTT	CSVVTGGFNEKLFF
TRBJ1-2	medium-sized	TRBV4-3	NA	TGCGCCAGCAGCCAAGTGGACGGCGGTGGCTACACCTTC	CASSQVDGGGYTF
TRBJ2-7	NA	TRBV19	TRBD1	TGTGCCAGTAGGCTTGGGACAGGGGCCTACGAGCAGTACTTC	CASRLGTGAYEQYF
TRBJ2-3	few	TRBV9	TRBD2	TGTGCCAGCAGCGGTCCCGTAGTAGCGGGGTACACAGATACGCAGTATTTT	CASSGPVVAGYTDTQYF
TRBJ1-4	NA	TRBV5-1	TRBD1	TGCGCCAGCAGCTTGGGCCAGGGGGACGAAAAACTGTTTTTT	CASSLGQGDEKLFF
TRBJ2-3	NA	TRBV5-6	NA	TGTGCCAGCAGCCCGGCTACAGGGTCGTCTACGCAGTATTTT	CASSPATGSSTQYF
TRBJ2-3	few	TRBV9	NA	TGTGCCAGCAGCGTAACTTCGGGTCATCCTAGTTTACGCCGCACAGATACGCAGTATTTT	CASSVTSGHPSLRRTDTQYF
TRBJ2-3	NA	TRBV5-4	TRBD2	TGTGCCAGCAGCTCGTCCGGCGGGGGGGCAACAGATACGCAGTATTTT	CASSSSGGGATDTQYF
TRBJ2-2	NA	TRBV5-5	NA	TGTGCCAGCAGCTTTCGACTAGTCGACACCGGGGAGCTGTTTTTT	CASSFRLVDTGELFF
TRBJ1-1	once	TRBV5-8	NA	TGTGCCAGCAGCCTGGAGGGCCTGGGCACTGAAGCTTTCTTT	CASSLEGLGTEAFF
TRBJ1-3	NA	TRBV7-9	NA	TGTGCCAGCAGCTTAGAGGCAGGCTCTGGAAACACCATATATTTT	CASSLEAGSGNTIYF
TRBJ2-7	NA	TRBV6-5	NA	TGTGCCAGCAGAAGCTCTGATTACGAGCAGTACTTC	CASRSSDYEQYF
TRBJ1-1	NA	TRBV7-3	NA	TGTGCCAGCAGCTTAACTGCCCGGACAGAGAACACTGAAGCTTTCTTT	CASSLTARTENTEAFF
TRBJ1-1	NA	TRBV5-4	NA	TGTGCCAGCAGCCAGAGAGCAGTGATGAACACTGAAGCTTTCTTT	CASSQRAVMNTEAFF
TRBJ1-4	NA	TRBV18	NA	TGTGCCAGCTCACCACCGGGATCATCCGAACTGTTTTTT	CASSPPGSSELFF
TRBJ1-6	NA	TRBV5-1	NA	TGCGCCAGCGGGGCAGGGGTTTCTAATTCACCCCTCCACTTT	CASGAGVSNSPLHF
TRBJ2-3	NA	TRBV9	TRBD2	TGTGCCAGCAGCGTTAGCGGGAGCACAGATACGCAGTATTTT	CASSVSGSTDTQYF
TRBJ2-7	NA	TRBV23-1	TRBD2	TGCGCCAGCGAACGACTAGCGGGAGCAGGGAGGTACGAGCAGTACTTC	CASERLAGAGRYEQYF
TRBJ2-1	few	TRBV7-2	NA	TGTGCCAGCAGCTTCCTAGGACGTGAGCAGTTCTTC	CASSFLGREQFF